The rows below give T cell receptor beta chains drawn from one sample of a study of T cell responses to AZD1222 COVID-19 vaccine. TCRdb's copy holds only in-frame clones and misses some; the assay was immunoSEQ multiplex PCR. The profile shows roughly 130,000 clones, about 90% of them singletons. The source was peripheral blood, collected on day 0 of AZD1222 vaccination. The receptors stem from an adult in good health. CDR3s leave out the opening cysteine and the closing phenylalanine or tryptophan. The order of the fields is D gene, V gene, CDR3 protein. A D gene is named only where the DNA matches it firmly.

>-|TRBV20-1
SARGGIGYT
>-|TRBV27
ASSPRGARGNEKLF
>-|TRBV11-2
ASSREVETQY
>TRBD1|TRBV9
ASSAHTGGLNYGYT
>TRBD1|TRBV5-1
ASSREGQGLSGGNTIY
>-|TRBV29-1
SVEEREGYT
>-|TRBV4-3
ASSARPGGVENTEAF
>-|TRBV7-8
ASRRRVGSSSEQY
>-|TRBV3-1/TRBV3-2
ASSQVGSRNTIY
>TRBD1|TRBV5-4
ASSLGGQGNGYT
>TRBD2|TRBV7-9
ASSSPPSGKGGSYNEQF
>TRBD1|TRBV4-1
ASSQVGGTGGGYT
>TRBD1|TRBV19
ASSIQDRTNTGELF
>TRBD1|TRBV28
ASSLSRSGQGTDSPLH
>-|TRBV5-1
ASSLDPSGAYTEAF
>TRBD1|TRBV19
ASSIGQGGLYGQY
>-|TRBV28
ASSYTEAEAYNEQF
>-|TRBV4-2
ASSGSQGPESSSPLH
>TRBD2|TRBV4-1
ASGDTAGAFYEQY
>-|TRBV9
ASSPRTVNTEAF
>TRBD2|TRBV5-1
ASSLVAGGYEQY
>-|TRBV28
ASVNRGAYEQY
>TRBD2|TRBV7-9
ASSSGTSGNKDQF